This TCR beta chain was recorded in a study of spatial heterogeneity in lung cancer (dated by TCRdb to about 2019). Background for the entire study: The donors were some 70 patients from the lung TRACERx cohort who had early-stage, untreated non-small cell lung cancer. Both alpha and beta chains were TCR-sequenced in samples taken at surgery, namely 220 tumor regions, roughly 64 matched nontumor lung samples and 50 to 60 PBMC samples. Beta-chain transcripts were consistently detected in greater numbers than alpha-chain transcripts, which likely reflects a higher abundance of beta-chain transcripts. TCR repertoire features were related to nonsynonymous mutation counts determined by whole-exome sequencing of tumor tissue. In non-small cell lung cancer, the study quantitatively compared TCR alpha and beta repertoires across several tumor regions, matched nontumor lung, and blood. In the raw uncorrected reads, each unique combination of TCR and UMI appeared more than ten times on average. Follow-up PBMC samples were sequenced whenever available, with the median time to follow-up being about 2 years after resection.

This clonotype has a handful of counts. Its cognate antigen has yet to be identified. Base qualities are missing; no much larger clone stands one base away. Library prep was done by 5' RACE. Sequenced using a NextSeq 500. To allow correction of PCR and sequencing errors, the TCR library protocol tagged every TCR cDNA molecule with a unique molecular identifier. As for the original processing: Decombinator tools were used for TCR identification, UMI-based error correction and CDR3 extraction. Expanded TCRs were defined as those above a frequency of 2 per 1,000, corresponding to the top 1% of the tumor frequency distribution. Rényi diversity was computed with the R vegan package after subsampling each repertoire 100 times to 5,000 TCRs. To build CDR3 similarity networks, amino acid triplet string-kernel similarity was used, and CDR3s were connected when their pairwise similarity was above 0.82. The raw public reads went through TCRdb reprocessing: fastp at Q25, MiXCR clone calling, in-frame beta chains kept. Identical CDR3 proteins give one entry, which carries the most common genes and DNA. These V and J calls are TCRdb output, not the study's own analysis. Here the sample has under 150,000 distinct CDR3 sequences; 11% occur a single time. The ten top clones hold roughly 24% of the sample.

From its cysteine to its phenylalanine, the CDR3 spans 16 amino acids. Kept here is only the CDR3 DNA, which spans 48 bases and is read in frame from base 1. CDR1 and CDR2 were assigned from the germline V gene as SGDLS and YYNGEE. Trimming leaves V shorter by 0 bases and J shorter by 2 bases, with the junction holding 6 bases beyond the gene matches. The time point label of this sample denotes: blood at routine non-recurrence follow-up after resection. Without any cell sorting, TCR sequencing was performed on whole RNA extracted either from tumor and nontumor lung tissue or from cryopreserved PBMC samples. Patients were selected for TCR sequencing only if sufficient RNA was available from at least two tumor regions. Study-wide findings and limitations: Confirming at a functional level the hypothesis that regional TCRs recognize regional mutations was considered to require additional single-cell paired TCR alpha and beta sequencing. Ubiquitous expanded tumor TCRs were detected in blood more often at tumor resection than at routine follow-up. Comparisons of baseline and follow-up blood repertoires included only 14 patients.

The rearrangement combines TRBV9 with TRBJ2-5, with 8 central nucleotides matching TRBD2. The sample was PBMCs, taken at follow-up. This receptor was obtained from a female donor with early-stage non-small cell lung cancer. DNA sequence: TGTGCCAGCAGCGTAGACCCTAGCGGGCCTCAAGAGACCCAGTACTTC. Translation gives CASSVDPSGPQETQYF.